This TCR beta chain was retrieved from a study of blood T cell repertoires in COVID-19. Trimming removed 0 bases at V and 1 base at J, with 12 bases between. Germline CDR1 reads LGHNA; CDR2 reads YNFKEQ. This CDR3 comprises 16 residues. Data came from immunoSEQ multiplex PCR; TCRdb stores just in-frame clones and leaves some out. The data hold about 140,000 clones, with about 77% observed a single time. The chain combines TRBV4-2 with TRBJ2-5, with D perhaps matching TRBD2 (6 bases). The sequence came from a woman in her forties or fifties with active or convalescent COVID-19. The specimen was peripheral blood. CDR3 DNA: TGTGCCAGCAGCCAAGAATCGGGACTGATCCAAGAGACCCAGTACTTC. It yields the protein CASSQESGLIQETQYF.